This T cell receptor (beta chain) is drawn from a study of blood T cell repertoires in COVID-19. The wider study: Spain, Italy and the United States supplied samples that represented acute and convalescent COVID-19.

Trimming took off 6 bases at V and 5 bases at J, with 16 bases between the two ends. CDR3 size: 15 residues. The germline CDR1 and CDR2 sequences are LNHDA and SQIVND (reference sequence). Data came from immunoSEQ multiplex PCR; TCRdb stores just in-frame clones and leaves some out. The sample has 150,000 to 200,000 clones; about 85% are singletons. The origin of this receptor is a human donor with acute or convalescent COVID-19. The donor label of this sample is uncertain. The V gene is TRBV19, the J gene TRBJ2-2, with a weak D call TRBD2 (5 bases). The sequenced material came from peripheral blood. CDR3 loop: CASSPGVSRTGELFF. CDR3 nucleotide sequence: TGTGCCAGTAGCCCCGGGGTCTCGAGGACCGGGGAGCTGTTTTTT.